This TCR beta chain was documented in a study of cytomegalovirus exposure and HLA in healthy donors. PCR involved 60 Vbeta and 13 Jbeta primers. The assay was immunoSEQ multiplex PCR, and TCRdb's table has in-frame clones only and misses some. The sample lists about 180,000 clones, about 80% occurring once. Trimming took 6 bases from V and 11 from J; bases not matched to a gene: 12. CDR1 SQVTM and CDR2 ANQGSEA come from the germline V gene. The CDR3 loop spans 12 amino acids. For this clone: Its antigen is as yet unknown.

Study results and caveats: For presence/absence analyses, sequencing depth was assumed to be roughly uniform across donors. It emerged from a later analysis that several of the most significant clusters appeared to be linked to common viral pathogens.

Likely unrecorded immune exposures existed in these nominally healthy donors. The sample comprised PBMCs. The rearrangement links TRBV29-1 to TRBJ2-5; 7 bases match TRBD1. This receptor was obtained from a man between 60 and 75 years old in good health and CMV-seronegative. The CDR3 is CSVRTGVGEQYF. The CDR3, as DNA: TGCAGCGTCCGTACAGGGGTTGGAGAGCAGTACTTC.